Below, 24 T cell receptor beta chains from the same sample are listed, as sequenced in a study of control samples from healthy donors and cancer patients (dated by TCRdb to the early 2020s). Preparation of the library involved the immunoSEQ multiplex PCR assay. Held by TCRdb, this immuneACCESS table contains in-frame sequences only and omits some clones. Under half of the omission traces to an unresolved V gene where checked; the cause of the rest is unknown. Across this sample there are about 130,000 clones, with more than 85% seen only once. Around 1.7% of the sample is taken by the ten largest. The sequenced material came from blood. The receptors shown here come from a young man in good health.

The V call is TRBV19, the J call TRBJ2-5; the D is unclear. The CDR3 covers 13 residues. V shed 6 bases and J shed 2 bases, with 10 bases lying between them. Looked up from germline, CDR1 is LNHDA and CDR2 is SQIVND (reference sequence). CDR3 nucleotides: TGTGCCAGTAGCGGTCAGAATCAAGAGACCCAGTACTTC. It yields the protein CASSGQNQETQYF.

The rearrangement joins TRBV19 to TRBJ2-3, with D maybe TRBD1 (5 bases). This CDR3 has 14 amino acids. Germline CDR1 LNHDA, CDR2 SQIVND (reference sequence). Between the trimmed V and J ends, which lost 7 bases and 0 bases, there was a span of 11 bases. The chain's CDR3 is CASTVTVSTDTQYF. CDR3 nucleotides: TGTGCCAGTACTGTGACAGTTAGCACAGATACGCAGTATTTT.

The V and J genes are TRBV28 and TRBJ1-2; tentative D call: TRBD1 (6 bases). The CDR3 consists of 14 residues. V gave up 2 bases and J gave up 10 bases, with 17 bases separating them. Germline V gene data show CDR1 as MDHEN and CDR2 as SYDVKM. The CDR3 DNA is TGTGCCAGCAGTTTAGACAGGCCCATTGTCGTCTACACCTTC. It translates to CASSLDRPIVVYTF.

V gene TRBV30 combines with J gene TRBJ1-2, with a weak D call TRBD1 (6 bases). Trimming left V 3 bases short and J 3 bases short, with 17 bases between. This CDR3 has 15 amino acids. In germline, CDR1 is GTSNPN, CDR2 SVGIG (reference sequence). CDR3: CAWREWGPGDYGYTF. Here the CDR3 DNA reads TGTGCCTGGAGGGAGTGGGGGCCCGGGGACTATGGCTACACCTTC. Drawing the rest from reference TRBV30 and TRBJ1-2, the complete variable domain is SQTIHQWPATLVQPVGSPLSLECTVEGTSNPNLYWYRQAAGRGLQLLFYSVGIGQISSEVPQNLSASRPQDRQFILSSKKLLLSDSGFYLCAWREWGPGDYGYTFGSGTRLTVV.

This sequence joins TRBV24-1 and TRBJ2-1; 9 bases are a match to TRBD1. CDR3 length equals 18 residues. Germline trimming cut 3 bases from V and 0 bases from J; bases unmatched to any gene: 8. Germline V gives CDR1 KGHDR, CDR2 SFDVKD. CDR3 in amino acids: CATSDPTPGQGSYNEQFF. In DNA form, the CDR3 reads TGTGCCACCAGTGATCCGACCCCGGGACAGGGCTCCTACAATGAGCAGTTCTTC.

This clone was seen just once. The V and J genes are TRBV7-2 and TRBJ2-5, with D possibly being TRBD1 (6 bases). The CDR3 runs 14 residues. V lost 5 bases and J lost 5, with 15 bases in between. Germline V gene lookup returns CDR1 SGHTA and CDR2 FQGNSA. The CDR3 region is CASSTTGSWETQYF. The CDR3 DNA reads as TGTGCCAGCAGCACCACAGGGTCGTGGGAGACCCAGTACTTC.

The gene calls are TRBV5-8 and TRBJ2-3; TRBD2 matches 8 bases. This CDR3 has 17 residues. Trimming removed 3 bases from V and 2 bases from J; junction bases left unmatched: 11. Germline V gene data show CDR1 as SGHTS and CDR2 as YDEGEE. CDR3 DNA sequence: TGTGCCAGCAGCTCCCGCCGAAGCGGGAGACCCACAGATACGCAGTATTTT. This sequence encodes CASSSRRSGRPTDTQYF.

V is TRBV7-2 and J is TRBJ2-1, with TRBD2 matching 8 bases. Per germline, CDR1 SGHTA and CDR2 FQGNSA. The CDR3 has 17 amino acids. After removal of 3 bases from V and 10 bases from J, the junction contained 17 bases not matched to a gene. This chain's CDR3 is CASSLKGSGMALGEQFF. CDR3 nucleotides: TGTGCCAGCAGCTTGAAAGGTAGCGGGATGGCCCTCGGGGAGCAGTTCTTC.

This clone was counted between two and nine times. This chain uses TRBV5-6 with TRBJ1-5, with D hard to call. V lost 4 bases to trimming and J lost 0 bases, with 14 bases between them. The CDR3 totals 16 residues. Per germline, CDR1 SGHDT and CDR2 YYEEEE. CDR3 DNA sequence: TGTGCCAGCAGCGGCGGCGGCCCTAATAGCAATCAGCCCCAGCATTTT. This translates into CASSGGGPNSNQPQHF.

The rearrangement uses TRBV7-3 and TRBJ1-1; 7 bases line up with TRBD1. Germline CDR1 reads SGHTA; CDR2 reads FQGTGA. Trimming at V came to 4 bases and at J to 5 bases, leaving 7 bases not matched to a gene. The CDR3 has 14 residues. The CDR3 sequence is CASSSKGQRTEAFF. The CDR3 DNA reads as TGTGCCAGCAGCTCAAAGGGACAGCGGACTGAAGCTTTCTTT.

The chain links TRBV5-8 to TRBJ2-1, with TRBD1 as a possible D gene (6 bases). Germline V gene data show CDR1 as SGHTS and CDR2 as YDEGEE. This CDR3 comprises 13 residues. The V end lost 2 bases, the J end lost 9 bases, and 12 bases lay between the germline ends. CDR3 in DNA: TGTGCCAGCAGCTTACCCGACAGGATTGAGCAGTTCTTC. Its protein is CASSLPDRIEQFF.

The chain joins TRBV6-1 to TRBJ1-2, with a possible D match to TRBD1 (5 bases). The CDR3 runs 16 residues. Trimming left V 2 bases short and J 4 bases short, with 17 bases between. The V gene's germline CDR1 is MNHNS and CDR2 SASEGT. The CDR3 DNA reads TGTGCCAGCAGTGAACAGGCTGGGGGATCAGGCTATGGCTACACCTTC. Amino acids: CASSEQAGGSGYGYTF.

This chain joins TRBV7-9 and TRBJ1-4; 7 nucleotides match TRBD1. Trimming removed 4 bases from V and 3 bases from J; junction bases left unmatched: 2. Per the germline V gene, CDR1 is SEHNR and CDR2 is FQNEAQ (reference sequence). CDR3 length: 14 residues. The DNA for the CDR3 is TGTGCCAGCAGCTGGGGGACAGCTAATGAAAAACTGTTTTTT. Encoded protein: CASSWGTANEKLFF.

This clone occurred many times. This chain joins TRBV19 and TRBJ2-3; D is perhaps TRBD1 or TRBD2 (5 bases each). CDR1 and CDR2 (germline): LNHDA, SQIVND (reference sequence). V lost 6 bases and J lost 4, with 11 bases in between. The CDR3 covers 13 residues. Written as DNA, the CDR3 is TGTGCCAGTAGAGGGACCCGACCAGATACGCAGTATTTT. Translated, it gives CASRGTRPDTQYF.

This chain connects TRBV5-5 to TRBJ2-5, with TRBD1 as a possible D gene (6 bases). This CDR3 has 16 residues. Trimming removed 4 bases at V and 0 bases at J, with 16 bases between. Germline CDR1 is SGHKS and CDR2 is YYEKEE (reference sequence). In nucleotides, the CDR3 is TGTGCCAGCAGCCCCGGGGACACGATGTACCAAGAGACCCAGTACTTC. It codes for CASSPGDTMYQETQYF.

This clone has a count of ten or more. The chain has TRBV4-3 and TRBJ2-3, with no clear D. Looked up from germline, CDR1 is LGHNA and CDR2 is YSLEER. V lost 1 base, J lost 1 base, and 9 bases lay in between. The CDR3 sequence is 15 residues long. The CDR3 bases are TGCGCCAGCAGCCAAGTCTTACGAGGCACAGATACGCAGTATTTT. The encoded protein is CASSQVLRGTDTQYF.

The chain recombines TRBV6-1 with TRBJ2-5; 8 bases agree with TRBD2. Germline V CDR1 and CDR2: MNHNS, SASEGT. The trim removed 7 bases at V and 4 bases at J, leaving 11 bases unmatched. The CDR3 totals 15 residues. The CDR3 here is CASKVSGGQGETQYF. CDR3 nucleotides: TGTGCCAGCAAAGTCTCGGGAGGGCAGGGAGAGACCCAGTACTTC.

The CDR3 DNA sequence: TGCGCCAGCAGCACGGACGGACGGGACGAGCAGTACTTC. Its protein is CASSTDGRDEQYF. The rearrangement uses TRBV5-1 and TRBJ2-7; the D is unclear. The CDR3 covers 13 residues. V lost 4 bases to trimming and J lost 5 bases, with 13 bases between them. The V gene's germline CDR1 is SGHRS and CDR2 YFSETQ.

CDR3: CASSLFSIQGETQYF. The CDR3 nucleotides are TGTGCCAGCAGTTTATTTTCAATCCAGGGGGAGACCCAGTACTTC. The V call is TRBV27, the J call TRBJ2-5, with D possibly matching TRBD1 (6 bases). Germline V CDR1 and CDR2: MNHEY, SMNVEV (reference sequence). The V and J ends lost 1 base and 5 bases respectively, with 14 bases between them. The CDR3 has 15 amino acids.

The CDR3 DNA reads as TGTGCCAGCAGCGAACGACCGGGCTCTGGCTACGAGCAGTACTTC. Its translation is CASSERPGSGYEQYF. This chain uses TRBV9 with TRBJ2-7, with D uncertain. This CDR3 contains 15 residues. Trimming removed 3 bases from V and 3 bases from J, with 16 bases in between. Per germline, CDR1 SGDLS and CDR2 YYNGEE. Using reference TRBV9 and TRBJ2-7 for the parts outside the CDR3, the full variable domain is DSGVTQTPKHLITATGQRVTLRCSPRSGDLSVYWYQQSLDQGLQFLIQYYNGEERAKGNILERFSAQQFPDLHSELNLSSLELGDSALYFCASSERPGSGYEQYFGPGTRLTVT.

The J gene is TRBJ2-7, the V gene TRBV5-1, with D possibly being TRBD2 (6 bases). V lost 1 base and J lost 0, with 20 bases in between. CDR3 length: 18 amino acids. Germline V gene lookup returns CDR1 SGHRS and CDR2 YFSETQ. The CDR3 region is CASSLNVVAGIGSYEQYF. The CDR3 bases are TGCGCCAGCAGCTTGAACGTTGTGGCGGGAATAGGCTCCTACGAGCAGTACTTC. Supplemented by reference TRBV5-1 and TRBJ2-7, the full variable domain reads KAGVTQTPRYLIKTRGQQVTLSCSPISGHRSVSWYQQTPGQGLQFLFEYFSETQRNKGNFPGRFSGRQFSNSRSEMNVSTLELGDSALYLCASSLNVVAGIGSYEQYFGPGTRLTVT.

This sequence joins TRBV28 and TRBJ2-1; 7 nucleotides align to TRBD1. The junction had 4 bases not matched to a gene; V was cut back by 2 bases and J by 6 bases. The CDR3 extends over 14 amino acids. Looked up from germline, CDR1 is MDHEN and CDR2 is SYDVKM. The CDR3 DNA sequence: TGTGCCAGCAGTTTAGACAGGGTTGTCAATGAGCAGTTCTTC. Protein product: CASSLDRVVNEQFF.

The chain combines TRBV9 with TRBJ1-1, with D unclear. Germline V gene sequence: CDR1 SGDLS, CDR2 YYNGEE. The CDR3 has 15 residues. Trimming shortened V by 0 bases and J by 0 bases, and 9 bases separated the two germline ends. The CDR3 loop reads CASSVGADLNTEAFF. CDR3 in DNA: TGTGCCAGCAGCGTAGGGGCGGACCTGAACACTGAAGCTTTCTTT.

The chain employs TRBV3-1 (or the pseudogene TRBV3-2) and TRBJ2-1; D possibly corresponds to TRBD2 (5 bases). The CDR3 consists of 19 residues. Looked up from germline, CDR1 is LGHDT and CDR2 is YNNKEL (reference sequence). Trimming pared 2 bases from V and 0 bases from J, leaving 20 bases between. CDR3 amino acids: CASSQTPLKWTASYNEQFF. The CDR3 DNA follows: TGTGCCAGCAGCCAAACACCACTAAAATGGACTGCCTCCTACAATGAGCAGTTCTTC.